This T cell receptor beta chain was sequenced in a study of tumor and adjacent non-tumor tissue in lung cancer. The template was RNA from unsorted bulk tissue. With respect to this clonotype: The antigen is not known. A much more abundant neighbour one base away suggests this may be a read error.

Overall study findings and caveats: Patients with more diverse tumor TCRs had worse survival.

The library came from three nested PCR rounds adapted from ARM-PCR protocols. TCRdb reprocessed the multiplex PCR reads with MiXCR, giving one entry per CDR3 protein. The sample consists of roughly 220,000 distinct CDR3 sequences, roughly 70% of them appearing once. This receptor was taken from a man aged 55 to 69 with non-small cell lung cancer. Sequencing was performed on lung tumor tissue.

The chain's CDR3 is CASSLDRANGYTF. CDR3 bases: TGCGCCAGCAGCTTGGACAGGGCCAATGGCTACACCTTC. The chain employs TRBV5-1 and TRBJ1-2; TRBD1 might be the D (6 bases). The CDR3 covers 13 residues. Germline V gene sequence: CDR1 SGHRS, CDR2 YFSETQ. The ends were cut back, 0 bases at V and 6 bases at J, with 9 bases in the middle.